What follows are 27 T cell receptor beta chains derived from one specimen sequenced in a study of blood T cell repertoires in COVID-19. Data came from immunoSEQ multiplex PCR; TCRdb stores just in-frame clones and leaves some out. The sample includes tens of thousands of clones, about 80% of them seen just once. Sequences were obtained from peripheral blood. The receptor source for this set is a man aged 30 to 45 with COVID-19, enrolled during active disease.

The genes are TRBV9 and TRBJ2-3; a weak D match, TRBD2 (7 bases). The V gene's germline CDR1 is SGDLS and CDR2 YYNGEE. With 1 base removed from V and 2 bases from J, the gap between germline ends came to 11 bases. The CDR3 extends over 15 amino acids. The CDR3: CASSVRGGPTDTQYF. The CDR3 region has the DNA TGTGCCAGCAGCGTAAGGGGGGGCCCCACAGATACGCAGTATTTT.

V and J are TRBV5-4 and TRBJ2-3, with 8 bases matching TRBD2. The V gene's germline CDR1 is SGHNT and CDR2 YYREEE (reference sequence). V was clipped by 4 bases and J by 1 base; unmatched bases: 8. The CDR3 is made up of 16 amino acids. The CDR3 nucleotides are TGTGCCAGCAGCCGCGGGATTAGCGGGGGCACAGATACGCAGTATTTT. Protein product: CASSRGISGGTDTQYF.

This chain links TRBV4-1 with TRBJ2-7; D call uncertain. Per the germline V gene, CDR1 is MGHRA and CDR2 is YSYEKL. Trimming took off 3 bases at V and 3 bases at J, with 9 bases between the two ends. The CDR3 is 13 residues long. Written as DNA, the CDR3 is TGCGCCAGCAGCCACAAAATGAGCTACGAGCAGTACTTC. As protein: CASSHKMSYEQYF.

V and J are TRBV4-1 and TRBJ2-1; tentative D call: TRBD1 (5 bases). Germline V lookup: CDR1 MGHRA, CDR2 YSYEKL. The CDR3 is made up of 15 amino acids. V was clipped by 1 base and J by 4 bases, with 11 bases between them. The CDR3 protein is CASSQAGLGYNEQFF. In DNA form, the CDR3 reads TGCGCCAGCAGCCAAGCAGGGTTAGGGTACAATGAGCAGTTCTTC.

The chain recombines TRBV7-9 with TRBJ2-7, with D maybe TRBD1 (5 bases). This CDR3 has 17 residues. Looked up from germline, CDR1 is SEHNR and CDR2 is FQNEAQ (reference sequence). V lost 1 base and J 2 bases, leaving 18 bases between the germline ends. This CDR3 reads CASSLVIRQTPTYEQYF. The CDR3 coding sequence is TGTGCCAGCAGCTTAGTTATAAGACAGACACCAACCTACGAGCAGTACTTC.

V usage is TRBV28 and J usage is TRBJ1-3; a possible D gene is TRBD1 (6 bases). CDR3 length: 15 amino acids. The V end lost 5 bases, the J end lost 4 bases, and 15 bases lay between the germline ends. Germline CDR1 reads MDHEN; CDR2 reads SYDVKM. The CDR3 DNA follows: TGTGCCAGCAGTCCCCCCAGGGGAGTAGGAAACACCATATATTTT. Residues: CASSPPRGVGNTIYF.

The chain joins TRBV18 to TRBJ2-3; 7 positions match TRBD2. The CDR3 loop spans 16 amino acids. The V gene end was trimmed by 2 bases and the J gene end by 0 bases; junction bases not matched to a gene: 5. The germline CDR1 and CDR2 sequences are KGHSH and LQKENI. CDR3 sequence reads: CASSPEGTTSTDTQYF. CDR3 coding DNA: TGTGCCAGCTCACCAGAAGGGACTACTAGCACAGATACGCAGTATTTT.

This chain connects TRBV11-2 to TRBJ2-3; weak D call: TRBD2 (6 bases). The V end was cut by 1 base, the J end by 0 bases, with 8 bases between. The CDR3 has 15 residues. Per germline, CDR1 SGHAT and CDR2 FQNNGV. The CDR3, as DNA: TGTGCCAGCAGCTTAGGGAGGGATAGCACAGATACGCAGTATTTT. Amino acids: CASSLGRDSTDTQYF.

CDR3 in DNA: TGTGCCAGCAGCCCAGGGGTATGGTCCCCGCGTGAGCAGTACTTC. It encodes CASSPGVWSPREQYF. V and J are TRBV5-7 and TRBJ2-7, with a tentative D call TRBD1 (6 bases). TRBV5-7 belongs to the ORF category, with a function that is uncertain. V dropped 4 bases and J dropped 7 bases, with 21 bases sitting between them. This CDR3 comprises 15 residues.

The chain employs TRBV24-1 and TRBJ2-7; 7 bases agree with TRBD1. Per the germline V gene, CDR1 is KGHDR and CDR2 is SFDVKD. V lost 3 bases and J lost 5; bases outside the gene matches: 3. This CDR3 spans 13 amino acids. CDR3 in amino acids: CATSDLTGNEQYF. In DNA, the CDR3 is TGTGCCACCAGTGATCTGACAGGGAACGAGCAGTACTTC.

The CDR3 DNA reads as TGCGCCAGCAGGCCGGGACAGGGGGATTCACCCCTCCACTTT. Amino acids: CASRPGQGDSPLHF. This chain connects TRBV5-1 to TRBJ1-6; 11 nucleotides agree with TRBD1. The ends lost 5 bases at V and 8 bases at J; junction bases unmatched: 3. CDR3 length: 14 residues. Germline V gene sequence: CDR1 SGHRS, CDR2 YFSETQ. Using reference TRBV5-1 and TRBJ1-6 for the parts outside the CDR3, the full variable domain is KAGVTQTPRYLIKTRGQQVTLSCSPISGHRSVSWYQQTPGQGLQFLFEYFSETQRNKGNFPGRFSGRQFSNSRSEMNVSTLELGDSALYLCASRPGQGDSPLHFGNGTRLTVT.

The V gene is TRBV7-2, the J gene TRBJ1-2; unclear D gene. V dropped 3 bases and J dropped 8 bases, with 13 bases sitting between them. CDR1 and CDR2 from the germline V gene are SGHTA and FQGNSA. CDR3 length: 13 residues. The DNA of the CDR3 is TGTGCCAGCAGCTTGGACGCATCGGGAGGCTACACCTTC. It encodes CASSLDASGGYTF. Full variable domain (remainder filled in from reference TRBV7-2 and TRBJ1-2): GAGVSQSPSNKVTEKGKDVELRCDPISGHTALYWYRQSLGQGLEFLIYFQGNSAPDKSGLPSDRFSAERTGGSVSTLTIQRTQQEDSAVYLCASSLDASGGYTFGSGTRLTVV.

The genes are TRBV5-1 and TRBJ2-2; 8 bases align to TRBD1. CDR3 length: 15 residues. The V gene's germline CDR1 is SGHRS and CDR2 YFSETQ. The V segment lost 4 bases and the J segment 3 bases; nucleotides outside the gene matches: 5. Here the CDR3 DNA reads TGCGCCAGCAGCCCCCCGGACAGGGACACCGGGGAGCTGTTTTTT. Residues: CASSPPDRDTGELFF.

This chain uses TRBV5-1 with TRBJ1-4, with 11 positions matching TRBD1. Germline V lookup: CDR1 SGHRS, CDR2 YFSETQ. Trimming removed 3 bases from V and 7 bases from J; junction bases left unmatched: 8. The CDR3 length is 16 residues. CDR3 nucleotide sequence: TGCGCCAGCAGCTCAACAGGACAGGGGGCAGGTGAAAAACTGTTTTTT. It is translated as CASSSTGQGAGEKLFF.

Note on this clone: Other nucleotide sequences in the sample specify the same CDR3. DNA of the CDR3: TGTGCCAGCTCCCCCGGGACTAGCGGATACAATGAGCAGTTCTTC. Protein: CASSPGTSGYNEQFF. The rearrangement links TRBV18 to TRBJ2-1, with TRBD2 identical over 11 bases. The CDR3 is 15 residues long. Germline V CDR1 and CDR2: KGHSH, LQKENI. V lost 6 bases, J lost 4 bases, and 5 bases stayed unmatched.

The V and J genes are TRBV10-3 and TRBJ2-7; TRBD1 matches at 8 bases. Germline V CDR1 and CDR2: ENHRY, SYGVKD. The CDR3 covers 14 residues. Losses at the gene ends were 4 bases for V and 2 bases for J; bases not matched to a gene: 4. The DNA of the CDR3 is TGTGCCATCAGTGGAGGACAGGGCCCCTACGAGCAGTACTTC. It yields the protein CAISGGQGPYEQYF.

This clone was detected once. An end of the junction differs from the germline gene, which may be a read error. The V gene is TRBV25-1, the J gene TRBJ2-1; 9 nucleotides match TRBD2. This CDR3 is 18 amino acids long. Germline V gene sequence: CDR1 MGHDK, CDR2 SYGVNS. CDR3 in amino acids: CASSESVMGSSGGYHAVF. CDR3 coding DNA: TGTGCCAGCAGTGAATCGGTCATGGGGAGTAGCGGGGGTTACCACGCGGTCTTC.

The rearrangement links TRBV6-2 or TRBV6-3 to TRBJ2-5; D uncertain. Germline CDR1 and CDR2: MNHEY and SVGEGT. V was pared by 4 bases and J by 7 bases, with 13 bases between. CDR3 size: 13 residues. This CDR3 is CASSSHGDGTQYF. The DNA for the CDR3 is TGTGCCAGCAGTTCCCACGGAGACGGGACCCAGTACTTC.

This chain connects TRBV25-1 to TRBJ2-1; D is unclear. CDR3 length: 13 amino acids. CDR1 is MGHDK, CDR2 SYGVNS, per germline. Trimming left V 3 bases short and J 1 base short, with 4 bases between. The CDR3 sequence: CASSDRSYNEQFF. The CDR3 DNA follows: TGTGCCAGCAGTGACAGGTCCTACAATGAGCAGTTCTTC.

This chain links TRBV20-1 with TRBJ2-1; D gene unclear. Trimming stripped 3 bases from V and 4 bases from J, with 4 bases between. The V gene's germline CDR1 is DFQATT and CDR2 SNEGSKA (reference sequence). The CDR3 extends over 11 amino acids. The CDR3 bases are TGCAGTGCTAGGGAGTACAATGAGCAGTTCTTC. Its protein product is CSAREYNEQFF.

This chain links TRBV6-6 with TRBJ1-1; perhaps TRBD1 as D (5 bases). Trimming took off 6 bases at V and 0 bases at J, with 17 bases between the two ends. Per germline, CDR1 MNHNY and CDR2 SVGAGI (reference sequence). This CDR3 contains 16 residues. DNA for the CDR3: TGTGCCAGCAGACCCCGGGGCGGGGTCATGAACACTGAAGCTTTCTTT. Its protein product is CASRPRGGVMNTEAFF.

The genes are TRBV5-1 and TRBJ2-2; perhaps TRBD1 as D (5 bases). The CDR3 contains 16 residues. Germline values: CDR1 SGHRS, CDR2 YFSETQ. The V gene lost 4 bases and the J gene lost 5 bases, with 18 bases spanning the gap. The CDR3 DNA reads as TGCGCCAGCAGCGTACCCAGGGTTGAAAGGACCGGGGAGCTGTTTTTT. Protein: CASSVPRVERTGELFF.

This clone appeared a single time. The genes are TRBV3-1 (or the pseudogene TRBV3-2) and TRBJ2-1; 7 nucleotides agree with TRBD2. The CDR3 loop spans 16 amino acids. The germline V gene encodes CDR1 LGHDT and CDR2 YNNKEL (reference sequence). V gave up 0 bases and J gave up 2 bases; unmatched junction bases: 4. As DNA, the CDR3 is TGTGCCAGCAGCCAAGATGGGAGCGGGGCCTACAATGAGCAGTTCTTC. Translated: CASSQDGSGAYNEQFF.

V and J are TRBV11-2 and TRBJ1-1; maybe TRBD1 (6 bases). Germline V gene data show CDR1 as SGHAT and CDR2 as FQNNGV. CDR3 size: 15 residues. V gave up 5 bases and J gave up 0 bases, with 13 bases separating them. CDR3 sequence reads: CASSPRQDMNTEAFF. CDR3 DNA sequence: TGTGCCAGCAGCCCCCGACAGGACATGAACACTGAAGCTTTCTTT.

This chain links TRBV28 with TRBJ2-5; tentatively, D is TRBD1 (6 bases). The CDR3 consists of 14 residues. Per the germline V gene, CDR1 is MDHEN and CDR2 is SYDVKM. V lost 5 bases and J 4 bases, leaving 14 bases between the germline ends. The CDR3 bases are TGTGCCAGCAGTCTTAAAGGGGGAAGAGAGACCCAGTACTTC. It specifies CASSLKGGRETQYF.

This clone was seen only once. The chain couples TRBV30 to TRBJ2-6, with D unresolved. From germline, CDR1 is GTSNPN and CDR2 SVGIG (reference sequence). Trimming took off 1 base at V and 1 base at J, with 5 bases between the two ends. There are 14 residues in the CDR3. The CDR3 DNA follows: TGTGCCTGGAGTGGCGAGTCTGGGGCCAACGTCCTGACTTTC. It specifies CAWSGESGANVLTF.

This clone was seen a single time. For the CDR3, the DNA is TGTGCCAGCAGCGGAGCGGGGGGGGAGACCCAGTACTTC. This codes for CASSGAGGETQYF. This chain uses TRBV13 with TRBJ2-5, with 10 bases fitting TRBD2. V gave up 5 bases and J gave up 5 bases; unmatched junction bases: 2. Looked up from germline, CDR1 is PRHDT and CDR2 is FYEKMQ (reference sequence). The CDR3 extends over 13 amino acids. The full variable domain, rest sourced from reference TRBV13 and TRBJ2-5, is AAGVIQSPRHLIKEKRETATLKCYPIPRHDTVYWYQQGPGQDPQFLISFYEKMQSDKGSIPDRFSAQQFSDYHSELNMSSLELGDSALYFCASSGAGGETQYFGPGTRLLVL.